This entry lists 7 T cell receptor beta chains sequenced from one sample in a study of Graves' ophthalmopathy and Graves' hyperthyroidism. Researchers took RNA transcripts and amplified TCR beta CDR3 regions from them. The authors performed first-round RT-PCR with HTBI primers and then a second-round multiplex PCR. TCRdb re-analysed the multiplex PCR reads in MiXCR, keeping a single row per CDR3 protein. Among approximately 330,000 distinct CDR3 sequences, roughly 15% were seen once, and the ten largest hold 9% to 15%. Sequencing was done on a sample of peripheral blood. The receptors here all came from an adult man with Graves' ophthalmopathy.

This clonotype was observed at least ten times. The CDR3 nucleotides are TGTGCCAGCAGTTTAAGAGATGTGATGGGACAGCCCGCCGAGCAGTACTTC. Translated: CASSLRDVMGQPAEQYF. V gene TRBV11-2 combines with J gene TRBJ2-7; TRBD1 matches at 7 bases. This CDR3 contains 17 residues. The trim removed 6 bases at V and 6 bases at J, leaving 20 bases unmatched. Germline loops: CDR1 SGHAT, CDR2 FQNNGV.

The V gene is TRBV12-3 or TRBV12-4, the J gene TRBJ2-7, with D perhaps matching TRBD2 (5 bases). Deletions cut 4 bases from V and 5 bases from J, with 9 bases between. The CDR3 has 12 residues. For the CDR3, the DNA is TGTGCCAGCAGTTCCCTAGCCCACGAGCAGTACTTC. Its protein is CASSSLAHEQYF.

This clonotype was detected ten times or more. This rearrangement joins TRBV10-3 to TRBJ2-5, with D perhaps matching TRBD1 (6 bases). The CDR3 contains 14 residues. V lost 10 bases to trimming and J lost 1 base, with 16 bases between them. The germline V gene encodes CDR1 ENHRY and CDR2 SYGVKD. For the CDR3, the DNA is TGTGCCACCTCGGACAGCCTCATCCAAGAGACCCAGTACTTC. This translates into CATSDSLIQETQYF.

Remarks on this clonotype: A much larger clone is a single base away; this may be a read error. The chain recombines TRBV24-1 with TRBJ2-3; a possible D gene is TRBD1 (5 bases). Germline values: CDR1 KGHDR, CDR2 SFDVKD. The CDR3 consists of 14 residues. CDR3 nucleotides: TGTGTCACCAGTGATTTGCAAGGGGCAGATACGCAGTATTTT. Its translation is CVTSDLQGADTQYF.

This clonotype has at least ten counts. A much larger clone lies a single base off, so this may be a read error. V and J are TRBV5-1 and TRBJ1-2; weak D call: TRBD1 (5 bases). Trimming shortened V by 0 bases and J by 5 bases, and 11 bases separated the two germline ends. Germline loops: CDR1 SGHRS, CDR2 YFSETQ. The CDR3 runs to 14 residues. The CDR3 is CASSLGDPRYGYTF. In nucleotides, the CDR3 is TGCGCCAGCAGCTTGGGGGACCCTCGGTATGGCTACACCTTC.

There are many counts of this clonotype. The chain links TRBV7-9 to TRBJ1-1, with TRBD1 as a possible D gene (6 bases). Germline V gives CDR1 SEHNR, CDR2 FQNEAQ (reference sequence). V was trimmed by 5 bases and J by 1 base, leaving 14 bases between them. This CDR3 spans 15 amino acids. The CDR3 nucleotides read TGTGCCAGCAGCCCTCGGGACAAGTGGAACACTGAAGCTTTCTTT. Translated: CASSPRDKWNTEAFF. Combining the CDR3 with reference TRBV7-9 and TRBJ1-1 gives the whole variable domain DTGVSQNPRHKITKRGQNVTFRCDPISEHNRLYWYRQTLGQGPEFLTYFQNEAQLEKSRLLSDRFSAERPKGSFSTLEIQRTEQGDSAMYLCASSPRDKWNTEAFFGQGTRLTVV.

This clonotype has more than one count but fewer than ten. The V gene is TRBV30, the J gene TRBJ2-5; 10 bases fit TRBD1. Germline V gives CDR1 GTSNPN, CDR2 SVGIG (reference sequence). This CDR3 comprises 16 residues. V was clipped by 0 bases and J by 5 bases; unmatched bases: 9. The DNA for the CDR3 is TGTGCCTGGAGTGTGCCCCATGACAGGGGGCTGGAGACCCAGTACTTC. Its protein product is CAWSVPHDRGLETQYF.